This T cell receptor beta chain appears in the sequencing data of a study of cytomegalovirus exposure and HLA in healthy donors. The PCR was carried out with 60 Vbeta primers and 13 Jbeta primers. The data were produced by immunoSEQ multiplex PCR, yet TCRdb's version contains in-frame clones alone and is incomplete. The table records about 150,000 clones, over 70% of them present only once. The trim removed 2 bases at V and 4 bases at J, leaving 0 bases unmatched. CDR3 length equals 13 residues. Germline loops: CDR1 WNHNN, CDR2 SYGVQD (reference sequence). Concerning this clone itself: Its specificity is unknown.

General study points: Presence/absence analyses assumed roughly uniform sequencing depth across donors, which may not hold.

V gene TRBV10-1 combines with J gene TRBJ1-2; TRBD1 aligns across 8 bases. The sample comprised PBMCs. This TCR was sampled from a woman between 40 and 50 years old in good health and CMV-seronegative. CDR3 amino acids: CASSEDRGYGYTF. The DNA for the CDR3 is TGCGCCAGCAGTGAGGACAGGGGCTATGGCTACACCTTC.